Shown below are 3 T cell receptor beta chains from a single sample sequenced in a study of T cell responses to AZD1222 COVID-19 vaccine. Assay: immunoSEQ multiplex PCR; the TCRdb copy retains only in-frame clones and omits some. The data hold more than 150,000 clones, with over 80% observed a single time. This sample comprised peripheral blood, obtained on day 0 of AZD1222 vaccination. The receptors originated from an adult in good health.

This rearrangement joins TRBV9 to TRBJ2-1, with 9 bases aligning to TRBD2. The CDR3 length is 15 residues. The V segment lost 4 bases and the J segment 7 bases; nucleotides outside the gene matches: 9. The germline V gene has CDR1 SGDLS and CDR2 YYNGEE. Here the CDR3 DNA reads TGTGCCAGCAGCCTGGCGGGGACTAGCAGTAATGAGCAGTTCTTC. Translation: CASSLAGTSSNEQFF. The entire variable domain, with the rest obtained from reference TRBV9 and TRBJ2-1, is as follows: DSGVTQTPKHLITATGQRVTLRCSPRSGDLSVYWYQQSLDQGLQFLIQYYNGEERAKGNILERFSAQQFPDLHSELNLSSLELGDSALYFCASSLAGTSSNEQFFGPGTRLTVL.

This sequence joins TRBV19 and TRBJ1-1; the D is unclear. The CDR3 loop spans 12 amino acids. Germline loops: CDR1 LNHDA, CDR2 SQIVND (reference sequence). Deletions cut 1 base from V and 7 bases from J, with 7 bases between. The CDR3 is CASSIGQVEAFF. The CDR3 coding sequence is TGTGCCAGTAGTATAGGCCAGGTTGAAGCTTTCTTT.

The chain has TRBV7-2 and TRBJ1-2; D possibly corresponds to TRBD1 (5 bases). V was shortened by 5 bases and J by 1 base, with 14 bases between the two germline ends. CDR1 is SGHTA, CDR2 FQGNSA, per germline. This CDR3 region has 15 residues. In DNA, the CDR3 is TGTGCCAGCAGCCCCGGGGGGGGGTATAACTATGGCTACACCTTC. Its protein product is CASSPGGGYNYGYTF.